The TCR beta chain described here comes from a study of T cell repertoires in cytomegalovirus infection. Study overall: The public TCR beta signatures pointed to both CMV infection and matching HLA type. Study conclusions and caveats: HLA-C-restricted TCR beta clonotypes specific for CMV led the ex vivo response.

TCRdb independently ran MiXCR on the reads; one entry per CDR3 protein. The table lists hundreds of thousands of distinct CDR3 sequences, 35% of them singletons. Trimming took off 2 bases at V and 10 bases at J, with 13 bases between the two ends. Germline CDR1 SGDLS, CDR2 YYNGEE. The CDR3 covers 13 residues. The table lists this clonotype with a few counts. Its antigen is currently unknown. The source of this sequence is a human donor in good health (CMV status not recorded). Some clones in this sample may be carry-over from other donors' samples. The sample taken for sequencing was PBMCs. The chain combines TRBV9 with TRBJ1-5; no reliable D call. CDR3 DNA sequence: TGTGCCAGCAGCGTTGAGGTGAGAGGACCCCAGCATTTT. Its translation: CASSVEVRGPQHF.